Below are 4 T cell receptor beta chains sequenced from a single sample in a study of cytomegalovirus exposure and HLA in healthy donors. Repertoires were generated with immunoSEQ multiplex PCR, while TCRdb's copy carries only in-frame clones and drops some. The sample has approximately 99,000 clones, about 85% seen once. Material for sequencing was PBMCs. These receptors originate from a woman younger than 30 in good health and CMV-seronegative.

The chain joins TRBV27 to TRBJ1-2; no clear D gene. V was pared by 3 bases and J by 8 bases, with 10 bases between. The CDR3 covers 12 residues. Germline V CDR1 and CDR2: MNHEY, SMNVEV (reference sequence). The CDR3 sequence is CASSLGGEGYTF. CDR3 sequence (DNA): TGTGCCAGCAGTTTGGGCGGGGAAGGCTACACCTTC.

V and J are TRBV4-1 and TRBJ1-2, with 10 bases fitting TRBD1. The CDR3 contains 15 residues. V dropped 5 bases and J dropped 7; count of bases not matched to a gene: 10. The germline gives CDR1 MGHRA, CDR2 YSYEKL. CDR3 bases: TGCGCCAGCAGCTATCCGGGACAGGGGCATGGTGGCTACACCTTC. Translation gives CASSYPGQGHGGYTF.

This chain connects TRBV6-5 to TRBJ1-5; 9 bases line up with TRBD1. The trim removed 6 bases at V and 5 bases at J, leaving 2 bases unmatched. This CDR3 region has 13 residues. From germline, CDR1 is MNHEY and CDR2 SVGAGI. The CDR3 region has the DNA TGTGCCAGCAGGCGGACAGGGGATCAGCCCCAGCATTTT. It yields the protein CASRRTGDQPQHF.

The chain couples TRBV7-8 to TRBJ1-2, with a weak D call TRBD1 (5 bases). V gave up 3 bases and J gave up 2 bases, with 7 bases separating them. CDR3 length: 13 amino acids. Germline V gene data show CDR1 as SGHVS and CDR2 as FQNEAQ. CDR3 sequence (DNA): TGTGCCAGCAGCTTGGACAAGAACTATGGCTACACCTTC. Protein product: CASSLDKNYGYTF.